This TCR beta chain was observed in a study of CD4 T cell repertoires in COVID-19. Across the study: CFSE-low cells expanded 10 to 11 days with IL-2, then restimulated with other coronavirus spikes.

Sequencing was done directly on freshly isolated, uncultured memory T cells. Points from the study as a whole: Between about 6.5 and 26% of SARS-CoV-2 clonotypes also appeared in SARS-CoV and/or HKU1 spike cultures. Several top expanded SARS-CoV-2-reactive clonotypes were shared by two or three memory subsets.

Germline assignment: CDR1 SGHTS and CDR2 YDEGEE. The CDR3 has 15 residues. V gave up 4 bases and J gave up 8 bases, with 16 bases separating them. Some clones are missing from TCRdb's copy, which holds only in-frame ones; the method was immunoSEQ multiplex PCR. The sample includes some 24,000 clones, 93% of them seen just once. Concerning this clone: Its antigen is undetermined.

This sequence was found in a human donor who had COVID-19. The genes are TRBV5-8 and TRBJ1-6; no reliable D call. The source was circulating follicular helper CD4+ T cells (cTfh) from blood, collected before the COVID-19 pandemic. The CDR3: CASSQGEGGHSPLHF. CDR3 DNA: TGTGCCAGCAGCCAAGGTGAAGGAGGACATTCACCCCTCCACTTT.